Reported below is one T cell receptor (beta chain). This sample was taken from a study of blood T cell repertoires in COVID-19. In the study overall: The origin of the acute and convalescent COVID-19 samples was the United States, Italy and Spain. The analysed material was cDNA or gDNA that came from T cells, B-cell-depleted T cells, or PBMCs.

In the original processing: Amplification from reference gene primers served as the basis for estimated nucleated cell counts. The repertoire was sequenced with immunoSEQ multiplex PCR; TCRdb's copy has only in-frame clones and lacks some. Clone size and the V and J calls come from that table; the DNA yielded D and trimming. The table includes some 40,000 clones, over 65% detected once. The CDR3 spans 17 residues. The clonotype comes from a man aged 65-85 years with acute or convalescent COVID-19. Sequencing input: peripheral blood. The J gene is TRBJ2-3, the V gene TRBV21-1; the table gives TRBD1 as D, unverified against the DNA. TRBV21-1 is designated a pseudogene. CDR3 amino acids: CASSTMGDRVSTDTQYF. CDR3 sequence (DNA): TGTGCCAGCAGCACCATGGGGGACAGGGTGAGCACAGATACGCAGTATTTT.